The present TCR beta chain was sequenced within a study of STAT5B mutations in CD4+ large granular lymphocyte leukemia. About the study: Among healthy donors, a particular HLA allele went with more CDR3 'QG' motifs.

Data came from immunoSEQ multiplex PCR; TCRdb stores just in-frame clones and leaves some out. The table records around 50,000 clones, roughly four fifths of them present only once. This CDR3 comprises 15 residues. CDR1 is SGDLS, CDR2 YYNGEE, per germline. The ends were cut back, 0 bases at V and 1 base at J, with 9 bases in the middle. The sequenced sample was CD4+ T cells from blood buffy coats. V usage is TRBV9 and J usage is TRBJ2-3, with D unresolved. The source of this sequence is a human donor in good health. CDR3 amino acids: CASSVEGRGTDTQYF. The CDR3 DNA follows: TGTGCCAGCAGCGTAGAAGGTAGGGGCACAGATACGCAGTATTTT. The entire variable domain, with the rest obtained from reference TRBV9 and TRBJ2-3, is as follows: DSGVTQTPKHLITATGQRVTLRCSPRSGDLSVYWYQQSLDQGLQFLIQYYNGEERAKGNILERFSAQQFPDLHSELNLSSLELGDSALYFCASSVEGRGTDTQYFGPGTRLTVL.